These 21 T cell receptor beta chains were all obtained from the same sample, sequenced in a study of CD8 T cells in ankylosing spondylitis. TCRdb re-called the 5' RACE reads through MiXCR, storing one row per CDR3 protein. The sample has around 150,000 distinct CDR3 sequences, around 7.9% seen once; the top ten hold around an eighth. The source material was blood, either unsorted or a sorted T cell fraction (not recorded which). All receptors come from a female donor with ankylosing spondylitis or in good health (not recorded which).

This clonotype has a count of ten or more. The rearrangement uses TRBV5-1 and TRBJ2-1; 8 positions match TRBD2. The CDR3 is 15 amino acids. The V gene's germline CDR1 is SGHRS and CDR2 YFSETQ. The ends lost 7 bases at V and 6 bases at J; junction bases unmatched: 12. In DNA, the CDR3 is TGCGCCAGCGGCCTCGGGGCGGGGGGTTCCAATGAGCAGTTCTTC. It specifies CASGLGAGGSNEQFF.

This clonotype was picked up many times. V and J are TRBV2 and TRBJ2-2, with unresolved D. CDR3 length: 16 residues. Germline CDR1 SNHLY, CDR2 FYNNEI. V gave up 3 bases and J gave up 2 bases, with 13 bases separating them. For the CDR3, the DNA is TGTGCCAGCAGTGATTATAACAGACCAAACACCGGGGAGCTGTTTTTT. Translated, it gives CASSDYNRPNTGELFF.

This clonotype was picked up many times. V gene TRBV24-1 combines with J gene TRBJ2-1; D unresolved. Germline CDR1 KGHDR, CDR2 SFDVKD. V shed 9 bases and J shed 5 bases, with 16 bases lying between them. CDR3 length: 14 amino acids. CDR3 in amino acids: CATADPRTNNEQFF. The CDR3 DNA reads TGTGCCACCGCAGATCCGAGGACGAACAATGAGCAGTTCTTC.

Many counts were recorded for this clonotype. The genes are TRBV11-2 and TRBJ1-2; TRBD1 aligns across 7 bases. Germline trimming cut 5 bases from V and 9 bases from J; bases unmatched to any gene: 12. This CDR3 has 14 amino acids. CDR1 and CDR2 from the germline V gene are SGHAT and FQNNGV. In DNA, the CDR3 is TGTGCCAGCAGCCCCCCCCCGACAGGGAGAAGCTACACCTTC. Its translation: CASSPPPTGRSYTF.

This clonotype occurred many times. The gene calls are TRBV12-3 or TRBV12-4 and TRBJ1-1; the D gene is possibly TRBD1 (5 bases). V shed 4 bases and J shed 10 bases, with 16 bases lying between them. CDR3 length: 13 residues. The CDR3 reads CASSSSSGRRAFF. CDR3 DNA sequence: TGTGCCAGCAGTTCCTCTTCGGGACGGCGAGCTTTCTTT.

This clonotype showed up many times. The chain employs TRBV16 and TRBJ1-2; no reliable D call. This CDR3 is built from 10 residues. Germline assignment: CDR1 KGHSY and CDR2 FQNENV. V lost 4 bases and J 8 bases, leaving 5 bases between the germline ends. Here the CDR3 DNA reads TGTGCCAGCAGCCGAGCGGGCTACACCTTC. It is translated as CASSRAGYTF. Variable domain in full (rest from reference TRBV16 and TRBJ1-2): GEEVAQTPKHLVRGEGQKAKLYCAPIKGHSYVFWYQQVLKNEFKFLISFQNENVFDETGMPKERFSAKCLPNSPCSLEIQATKLEDSAVYFCASSRAGYTFGSGTRLTVV.

This clonotype was counted many times. The genes are TRBV7-9 and TRBJ2-2, with D perhaps TRBD1 or TRBD2 (5 bases each). This CDR3 is 16 amino acids long. Trimming pared 3 bases from V and 0 bases from J, leaving 11 bases between. Per germline, CDR1 SEHNR and CDR2 FQNEAQ (reference sequence). CDR3: CASSLTGTANTGELFF. The CDR3 bases are TGTGCCAGCAGCTTGACCGGGACGGCGAACACCGGGGAGCTGTTTTTT.

In this sample, this clonotype turned up many times. The chain is built from TRBV6-1 and TRBJ1-3; unclear D gene. The V gene lost 6 bases and the J gene lost 0 bases, with 3 bases spanning the gap. This CDR3 contains 12 residues. Germline-derived CDR1 and CDR2 are MNHNS and SASEGT. In nucleotides, the CDR3 is TGTGCCAGCAGGCCCTCTGGAAACACCATATATTTT. Protein product: CASRPSGNTIYF.

This clonotype was recorded a few times. The chain has TRBV6-2 or TRBV6-3 and TRBJ1-2; D uncertain. The CDR3 is 11 amino acids. Between the trimmed V and J ends, which lost 5 bases and 13 bases, there was a span of 14 bases. CDR1 is MNHEY and CDR2 is SVGEGT in the germline V gene. The CDR3 DNA follows: TGTGCCAGCAGTACGACAAGGTCCGTCACCTTC. Protein sequence: CASSTTRSVTF.

This chain links TRBV9 with TRBJ2-2; D is ambiguous. The CDR3 runs to 17 residues. The V end was cut by 0 bases, the J end by 0 bases, with 12 bases between. The germline V gene has CDR1 SGDLS and CDR2 YYNGEE. The CDR3 protein is CASSVELANANTGELFF. CDR3 nucleotides: TGTGCCAGCAGCGTAGAATTGGCAAACGCGAACACCGGGGAGCTGTTTTTT. Filled out from reference TRBV9 and TRBJ2-2, the complete variable domain reads DSGVTQTPKHLITATGQRVTLRCSPRSGDLSVYWYQQSLDQGLQFLIQYYNGEERAKGNILERFSAQQFPDLHSELNLSSLELGDSALYFCASSVELANANTGELFFGEGSRLTVL.

The gene calls are TRBV7-6 and TRBJ2-7; 7 positions agree with TRBD1. This CDR3 is 16 amino acids long. Germline assignment: CDR1 SGHVS and CDR2 FNYEAQ. V gave up 1 base and J gave up 6 bases; unmatched junction bases: 12. The CDR3 sequence: CASSLGSGTGVSEQYF. Written as DNA, the CDR3 is TGTGCCAGCAGCTTAGGATCCGGAACAGGGGTTTCCGAGCAGTACTTC.

This clonotype was observed many times. The gene calls are TRBV25-1 and TRBJ1-1; D may be TRBD1 (5 bases). CDR3 length: 13 amino acids. Trimming took off 3 bases at V and 6 bases at J, with 11 bases between the two ends. Germline loops: CDR1 MGHDK, CDR2 SYGVNS. CDR3 region: CASSDRVNAEAFF. For the CDR3, the DNA is TGTGCCAGCAGTGACAGGGTTAACGCTGAAGCTTTCTTT.

This clonotype was detected only a few times. The J gene is TRBJ2-5, the V gene TRBV6-2 or TRBV6-3; the match to TRBD1 covers 7 bases. The CDR3 runs to 18 residues. With 0 bases clipped from V and 2 bases from J, the junction kept 12 bases outside the gene matches. Germline V gene data show CDR1 as MNHEY and CDR2 as SVGEGT. The CDR3 sequence is CASSYSPFRQGLQETQYF. In nucleotides, the CDR3 is TGTGCCAGCAGTTACTCCCCCTTTCGACAGGGCTTACAAGAGACCCAGTACTTC.

This clonotype has at least ten counts. V usage is TRBV12-3 or TRBV12-4 and J usage is TRBJ2-1; 13 bases line up with TRBD2. Trimming removed 5 bases from V and 5 bases from J; junction bases left unmatched: 6. CDR3 length equals 16 residues. CDR3 DNA: TGTGCCAGCAGTCCATCGACTAGCGGGGGGAACAATGAGCAGTTCTTC. It specifies CASSPSTSGGNNEQFF.

This clonotype was observed a few times. The chain couples TRBV7-9 to TRBJ1-1, with a tentative D call TRBD1 (5 bases). The CDR3 sequence is 13 residues long. Deletions cut 1 base from V and 7 bases from J, with 10 bases between. Per the germline V gene, CDR1 is SEHNR and CDR2 is FQNEAQ (reference sequence). In DNA, the CDR3 is TGTGCCAGCAGCTTAGACCGGGACCTTGAAGCTTTCTTT. Protein: CASSLDRDLEAFF.

This clonotype appeared many times. This chain connects TRBV14 to TRBJ2-5; maybe TRBD1 (6 bases). CDR3 length: 14 residues. Germline-derived CDR1 and CDR2 are SGHDN and FVKESK. Trimming shortened V by 1 base and J by 5 bases, and 11 bases separated the two germline ends. Here the CDR3 DNA reads TGTGCCAGCAGCCAAGGGAGAGGGGGTGAGACCCAGTACTTC. Protein product: CASSQGRGGETQYF. Full variable domain (outside the CDR3, taken from reference TRBV14 and TRBJ2-5): EAGVTQFPSHSVIEKGQTVTLRCDPISGHDNLYWYRRVMGKEIKFLLHFVKESKQDESGMPNNRFLAERTGGTYSTLKVQPAELEDSGVYFCASSQGRGGETQYFGPGTRLLVL.

This clonotype was seen many times. The chain uses TRBV5-1 and TRBJ2-3, with D perhaps TRBD2 (6 bases). The CDR3 runs 15 residues. Germline-derived CDR1 and CDR2 are SGHRS and YFSETQ. Trimming shortened V by 0 bases and J by 5 bases, and 13 bases separated the two germline ends. CDR3: CASSLAPSRGDTQYF. CDR3 in DNA: TGCGCCAGCAGCTTGGCCCCCTCGCGGGGAGATACGCAGTATTTT.

There are many counts of this clonotype. V usage is TRBV25-1 and J usage is TRBJ1-1, with 7 bases identical to TRBD1. Per the germline V gene, CDR1 is MGHDK and CDR2 is SYGVNS. This CDR3 is 15 amino acids long. V lost 6 bases to trimming and J lost 6 bases; unmatched junction nucleotides: 13. DNA for the CDR3: TGTGCCAGCAGGAAGACAGGGCCATCTGGCTCTGAAGCTTTCTTT. Translated: CASRKTGPSGSEAFF.

This clonotype appeared a few times. The chain combines TRBV7-3 with TRBJ1-2; 7 nucleotides line up with TRBD1. This CDR3 comprises 15 residues. Germline V gene sequence: CDR1 SGHTA, CDR2 FQGTGA. V lost 3 bases and J lost 5; bases outside the gene matches: 9. The CDR3 reads CASSFGPGTEYGYTF. The CDR3 DNA reads as TGTGCCAGCAGCTTTGGGCCCGGGACAGAGTATGGCTACACCTTC.

The rearrangement uses TRBV7-9 and TRBJ2-1, with 9 bases that match TRBD1. Germline CDR1 reads SEHNR; CDR2 reads FQNEAQ (reference sequence). The V and J ends lost 4 bases and 8 bases, in that order; junction bases with no gene match: 9. This CDR3 region has 15 residues. The CDR3 sequence: CASSSSRDRVHEQFF. The CDR3 coding sequence is TGTGCCAGCAGCTCGAGCCGGGACAGGGTGCATGAGCAGTTCTTC. The variable domain in full, completed from reference TRBV7-9 and TRBJ2-1, reads DTGVSQNPRHKITKRGQNVTFRCDPISEHNRLYWYRQTLGQGPEFLTYFQNEAQLEKSRLLSDRFSAERPKGSFSTLEIQRTEQGDSAMYLCASSSSRDRVHEQFFGPGTRLTVL.

This clonotype was observed at least ten times. This chain connects TRBV2 to TRBJ2-2; weak D call: TRBD1 (6 bases). Germline CDR1 reads SNHLY; CDR2 reads FYNNEI. The V gene lost 10 bases and the J gene lost 2 bases, with 17 bases spanning the gap. CDR3 size: 15 residues. The CDR3 coding sequence is TGTGCCACCGGACGGTCCAGGGGCAACACCGGGGAGCTGTTTTTT. This sequence encodes CATGRSRGNTGELFF.